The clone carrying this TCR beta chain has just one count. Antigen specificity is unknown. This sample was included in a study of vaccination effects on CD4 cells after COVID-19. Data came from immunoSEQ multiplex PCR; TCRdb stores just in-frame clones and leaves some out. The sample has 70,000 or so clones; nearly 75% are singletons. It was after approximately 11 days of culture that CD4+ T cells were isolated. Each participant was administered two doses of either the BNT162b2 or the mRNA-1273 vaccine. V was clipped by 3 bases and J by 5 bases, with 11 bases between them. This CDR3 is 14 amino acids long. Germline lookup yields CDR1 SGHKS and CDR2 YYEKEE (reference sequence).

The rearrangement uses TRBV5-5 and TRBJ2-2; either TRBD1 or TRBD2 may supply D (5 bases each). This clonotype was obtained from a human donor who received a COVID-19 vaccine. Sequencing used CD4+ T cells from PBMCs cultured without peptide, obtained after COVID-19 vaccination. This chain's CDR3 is CASSWGMGTGELFF. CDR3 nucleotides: TGTGCCAGCAGCTGGGGGATGGGGACCGGGGAGCTGTTTTTT.